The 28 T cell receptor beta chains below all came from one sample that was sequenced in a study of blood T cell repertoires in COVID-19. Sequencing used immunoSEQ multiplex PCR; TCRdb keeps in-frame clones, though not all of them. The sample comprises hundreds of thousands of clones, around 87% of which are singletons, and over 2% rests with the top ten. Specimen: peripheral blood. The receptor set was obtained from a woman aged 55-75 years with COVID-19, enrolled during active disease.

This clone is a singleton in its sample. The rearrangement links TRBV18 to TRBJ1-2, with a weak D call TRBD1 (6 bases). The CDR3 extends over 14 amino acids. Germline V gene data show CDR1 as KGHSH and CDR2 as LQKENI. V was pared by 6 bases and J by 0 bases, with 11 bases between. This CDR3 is CASSPTGTNYGYTF. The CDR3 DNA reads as TGTGCCAGCTCCCCTACAGGGACTAACTATGGCTACACCTTC. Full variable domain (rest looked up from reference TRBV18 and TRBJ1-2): NAGVMQNPRHLVRRRGQEARLRCSPMKGHSHVYWYRQLPEEGLKFMVYLQKENIIDESGMPKERFSAEFPKEGPSILRIQQVVRGDSAAYFCASSPTGTNYGYTFGSGTRLTVV.

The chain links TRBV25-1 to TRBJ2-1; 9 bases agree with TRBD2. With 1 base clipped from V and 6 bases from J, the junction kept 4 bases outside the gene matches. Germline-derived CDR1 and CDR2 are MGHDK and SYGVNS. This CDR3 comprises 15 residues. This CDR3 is CASSEWAGGSNEQFF. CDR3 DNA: TGTGCCAGCAGTGAATGGGCGGGGGGGTCCAATGAGCAGTTCTTC.

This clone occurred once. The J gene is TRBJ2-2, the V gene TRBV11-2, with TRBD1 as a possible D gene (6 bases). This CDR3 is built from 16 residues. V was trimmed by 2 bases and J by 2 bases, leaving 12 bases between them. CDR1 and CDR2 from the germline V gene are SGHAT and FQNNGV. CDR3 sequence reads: CASSLSGAPNTGELFF. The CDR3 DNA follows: TGTGCCAGCAGCTTATCAGGGGCCCCCAACACCGGGGAGCTGTTTTTT.

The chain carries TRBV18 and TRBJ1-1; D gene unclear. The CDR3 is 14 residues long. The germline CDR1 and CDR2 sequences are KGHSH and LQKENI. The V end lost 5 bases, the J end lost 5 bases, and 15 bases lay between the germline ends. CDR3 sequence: CASSTDFRRTEAFF. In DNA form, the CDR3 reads TGTGCCAGCTCAACGGACTTCCGGAGGACTGAAGCTTTCTTT. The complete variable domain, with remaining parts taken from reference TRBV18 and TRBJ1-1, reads NAGVMQNPRHLVRRRGQEARLRCSPMKGHSHVYWYRQLPEEGLKFMVYLQKENIIDESGMPKERFSAEFPKEGPSILRIQQVVRGDSAAYFCASSTDFRRTEAFFGQGTRLTVV.

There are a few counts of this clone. The CDR3 here is CASSLNLLTGGDSPLHF. In DNA, the CDR3 is TGCGCCAGCAGTCTAAATCTCCTGACAGGGGGAGATTCACCCCTCCACTTT. V is TRBV4-1 and J is TRBJ1-6; 9 nucleotides match TRBD1. The CDR3 is made up of 17 amino acids. J was trimmed by 8 bases and V by 6 bases; bases with no gene match: 14. Germline-derived CDR1 and CDR2 are MGHRA and YSYEKL.

The CDR3 sequence is CAWSFQGDTEAFF. DNA of the CDR3: TGTGCCTGGAGTTTTCAGGGGGACACTGAAGCTTTCTTT. This chain joins TRBV30 and TRBJ1-1; TRBD1 aligns across 7 bases. This CDR3 spans 13 amino acids. J gave up 3 bases and V 2 bases, and 3 bases lay outside the gene matches. Germline values: CDR1 GTSNPN, CDR2 SVGIG (reference sequence). The full variable domain, rest sourced from reference TRBV30 and TRBJ1-1, is SQTIHQWPATLVQPVGSPLSLECTVEGTSNPNLYWYRQAAGRGLQLLFYSVGIGQISSEVPQNLSASRPQDRQFILSSKKLLLSDSGFYLCAWSFQGDTEAFFGQGTRLTVV.

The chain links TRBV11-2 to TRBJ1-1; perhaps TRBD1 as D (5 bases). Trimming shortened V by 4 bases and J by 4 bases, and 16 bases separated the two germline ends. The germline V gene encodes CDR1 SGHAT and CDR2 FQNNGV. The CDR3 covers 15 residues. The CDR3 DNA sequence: TGTGCCAGCAGCTACGGGGGAGAGGGGACCACTGAAGCTTTCTTT. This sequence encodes CASSYGGEGTTEAFF.

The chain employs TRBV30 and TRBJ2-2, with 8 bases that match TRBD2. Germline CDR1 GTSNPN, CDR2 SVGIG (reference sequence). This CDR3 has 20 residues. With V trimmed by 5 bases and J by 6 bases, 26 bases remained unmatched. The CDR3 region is CAWQTVVGLPGGGRAGELFF. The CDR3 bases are TGTGCCTGGCAAACGGTGGTTGGGTTGCCCGGGGGGGGCCGAGCCGGGGAGCTGTTTTTT.

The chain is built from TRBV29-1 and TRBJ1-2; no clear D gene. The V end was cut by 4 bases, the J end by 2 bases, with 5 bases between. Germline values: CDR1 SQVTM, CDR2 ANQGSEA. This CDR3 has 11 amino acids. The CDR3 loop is CSVVSNYGYTF. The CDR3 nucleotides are TGCAGCGTTGTCTCCAACTATGGCTACACCTTC.

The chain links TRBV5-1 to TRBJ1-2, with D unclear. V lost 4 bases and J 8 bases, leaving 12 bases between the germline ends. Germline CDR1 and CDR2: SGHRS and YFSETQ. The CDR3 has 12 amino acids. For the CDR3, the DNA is TGCGCCAGCAGCCCGGAGAGCCACGGCTACACCTTC. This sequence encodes CASSPESHGYTF.

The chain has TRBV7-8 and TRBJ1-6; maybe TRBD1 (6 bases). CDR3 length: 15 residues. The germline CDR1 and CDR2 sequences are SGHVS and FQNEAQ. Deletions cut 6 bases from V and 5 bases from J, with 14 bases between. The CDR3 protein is CASSFSGTNNSPLHF. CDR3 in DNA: TGTGCCAGCAGTTTTTCCGGGACAAATAATTCACCCCTCCACTTT.

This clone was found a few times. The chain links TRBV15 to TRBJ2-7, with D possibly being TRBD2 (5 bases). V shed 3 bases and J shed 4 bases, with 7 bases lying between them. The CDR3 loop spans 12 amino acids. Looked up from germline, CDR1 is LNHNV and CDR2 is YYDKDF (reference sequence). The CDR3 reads CATSRPGYEQYF. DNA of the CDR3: TGTGCCACCAGCAGGCCGGGGTACGAGCAGTACTTC.

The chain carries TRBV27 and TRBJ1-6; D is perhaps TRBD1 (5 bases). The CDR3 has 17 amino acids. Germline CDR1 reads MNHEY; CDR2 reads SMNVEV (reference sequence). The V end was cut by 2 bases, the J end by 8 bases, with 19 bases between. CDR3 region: CASSLAPLGGGYSPLHF. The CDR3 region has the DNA TGTGCCAGCAGTTTAGCCCCCCTTGGGGGAGGGTATTCACCCCTCCACTTT.

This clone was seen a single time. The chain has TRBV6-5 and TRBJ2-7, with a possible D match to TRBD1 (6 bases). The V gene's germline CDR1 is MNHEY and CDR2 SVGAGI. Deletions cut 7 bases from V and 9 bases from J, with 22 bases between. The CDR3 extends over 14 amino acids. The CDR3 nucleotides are TGTGCCAGCACCGCCCCAGGGGCCCGAAATATGCAGTACTTC. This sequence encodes CASTAPGARNMQYF.

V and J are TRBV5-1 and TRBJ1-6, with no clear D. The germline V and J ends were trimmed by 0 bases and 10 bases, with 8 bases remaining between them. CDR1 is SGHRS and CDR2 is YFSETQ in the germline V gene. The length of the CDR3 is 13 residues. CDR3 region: CASSLAGYSPLHF. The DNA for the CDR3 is TGCGCCAGCAGCTTGGCCGGGTACTCACCCCTCCACTTT.

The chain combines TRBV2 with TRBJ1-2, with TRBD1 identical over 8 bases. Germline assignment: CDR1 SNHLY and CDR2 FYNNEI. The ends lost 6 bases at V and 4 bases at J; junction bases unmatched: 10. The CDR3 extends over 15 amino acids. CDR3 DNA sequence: TGTGCCAGCAGCAAACAGGGGGACAAGGGCTATGGCTACACCTTC. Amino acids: CASSKQGDKGYGYTF.

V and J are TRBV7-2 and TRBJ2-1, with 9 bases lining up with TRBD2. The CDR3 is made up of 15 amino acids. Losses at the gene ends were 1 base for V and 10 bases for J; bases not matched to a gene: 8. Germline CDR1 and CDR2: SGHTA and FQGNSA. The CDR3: CASSLGGLAGTEQFF. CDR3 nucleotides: TGTGCCAGCAGCTTAGGCGGCCTAGCGGGGACCGAGCAGTTCTTC.

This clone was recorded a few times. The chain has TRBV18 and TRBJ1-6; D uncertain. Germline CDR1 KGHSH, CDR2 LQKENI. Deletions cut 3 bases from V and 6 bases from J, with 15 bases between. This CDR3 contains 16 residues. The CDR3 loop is CASSPREIKGNSPLHF. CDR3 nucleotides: TGTGCCAGCTCACCGAGGGAAATAAAGGGTAATTCACCCCTCCACTTT.

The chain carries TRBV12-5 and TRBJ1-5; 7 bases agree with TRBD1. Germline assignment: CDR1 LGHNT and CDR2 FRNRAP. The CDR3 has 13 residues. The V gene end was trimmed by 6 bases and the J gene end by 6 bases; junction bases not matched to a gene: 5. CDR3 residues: CASGGQVGQPQHF. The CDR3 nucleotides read TGTGCTAGTGGCGGACAGGTCGGTCAGCCCCAGCATTTT. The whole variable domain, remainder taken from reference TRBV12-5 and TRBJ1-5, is DARVTQTPRHKVTEMGQEVTMRCQPILGHNTVFWYRQTMMQGLELLAYFRNRAPLDDSGMPKDRFSAEMPDATLATLKIQPSEPRDSAVYFCASGGQVGQPQHFGDGTRLSIL.

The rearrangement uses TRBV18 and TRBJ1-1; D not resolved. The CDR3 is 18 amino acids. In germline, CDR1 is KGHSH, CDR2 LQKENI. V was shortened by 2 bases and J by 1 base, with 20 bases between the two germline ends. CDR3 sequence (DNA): TGTGCCAGCTCACCAATGGGCTTAGGCCGGACTAAGAACACTGAAGCTTTCTTT. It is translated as CASSPMGLGRTKNTEAFF.

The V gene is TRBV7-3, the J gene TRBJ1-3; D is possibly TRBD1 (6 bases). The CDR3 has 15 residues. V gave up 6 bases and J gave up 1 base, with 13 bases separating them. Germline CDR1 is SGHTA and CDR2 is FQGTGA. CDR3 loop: CASSEGGESGNTIYF. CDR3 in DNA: TGTGCCAGCAGTGAAGGGGGGGAGTCTGGAAACACCATATATTTT. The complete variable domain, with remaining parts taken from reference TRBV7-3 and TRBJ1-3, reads GAGVSQTPSNKVTEKGKYVELRCDPISGHTALYWYRQSLGQGPEFLIYFQGTGAADDSGLPNDRFFAVRPEGSVSTLKIQRTERGDSAVYLCASSEGGESGNTIYFGEGSWLTVV.

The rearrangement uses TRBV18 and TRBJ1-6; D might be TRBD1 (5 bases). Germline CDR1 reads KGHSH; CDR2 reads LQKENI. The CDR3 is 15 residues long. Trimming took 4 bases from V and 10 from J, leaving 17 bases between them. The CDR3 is CASSLDNRSASPLHF. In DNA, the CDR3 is TGTGCCAGCTCACTAGATAACAGGTCGGCCTCACCCCTCCACTTT.

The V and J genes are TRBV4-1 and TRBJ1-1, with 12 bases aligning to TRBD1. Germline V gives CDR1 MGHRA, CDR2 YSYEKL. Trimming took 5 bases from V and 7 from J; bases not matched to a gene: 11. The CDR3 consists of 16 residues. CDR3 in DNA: TGCGCCAGCAGCTACCGGGACAGGGGGCCCCTTAGTGAAGCTTTCTTT. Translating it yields CASSYRDRGPLSEAFF.

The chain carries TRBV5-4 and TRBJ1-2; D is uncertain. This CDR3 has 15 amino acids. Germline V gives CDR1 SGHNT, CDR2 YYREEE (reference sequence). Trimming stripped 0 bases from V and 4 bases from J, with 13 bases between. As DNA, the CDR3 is TGTGCCAGCAGCTTGGGGGGAGGGCATGCCTATGGCTACACCTTC. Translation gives CASSLGGGHAYGYTF.

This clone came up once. Written as DNA, the CDR3 is TGTGCCAGCAGCTTAGCACTACGTGAGCAGTTCTTC. This gives the protein CASSLALREQFF. The chain links TRBV7-9 to TRBJ2-1; D gene uncertain. From germline, CDR1 is SEHNR and CDR2 FQNEAQ (reference sequence). Trimming left V 0 bases short and J 9 bases short, with 6 bases between. CDR3 length: 12 amino acids.

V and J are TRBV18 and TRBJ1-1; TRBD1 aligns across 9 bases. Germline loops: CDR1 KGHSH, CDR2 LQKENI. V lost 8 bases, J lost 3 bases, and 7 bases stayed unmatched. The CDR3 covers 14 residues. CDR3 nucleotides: TGTGCCAGCGCGAGGGGACAGGGACACACTGAAGCTTTCTTT. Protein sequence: CASARGQGHTEAFF.

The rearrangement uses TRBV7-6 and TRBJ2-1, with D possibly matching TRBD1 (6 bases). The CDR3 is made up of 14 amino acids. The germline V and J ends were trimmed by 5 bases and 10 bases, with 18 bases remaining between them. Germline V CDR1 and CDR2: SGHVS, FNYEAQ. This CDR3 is CASSPSGHGGEQFF. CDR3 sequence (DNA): TGTGCCAGCAGCCCTTCGGGACACGGTGGGGAGCAGTTCTTC.

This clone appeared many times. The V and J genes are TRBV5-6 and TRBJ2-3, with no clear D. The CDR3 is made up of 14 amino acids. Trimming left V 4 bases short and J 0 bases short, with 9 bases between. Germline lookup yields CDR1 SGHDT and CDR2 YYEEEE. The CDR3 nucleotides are TGTGCCAGCAGCGGCGGTCGGAGCACAGATACGCAGTATTTT. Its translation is CASSGGRSTDTQYF.